The 7 T cell receptor beta chains listed next were all sequenced from one sample in a study of metastatic and nonmetastatic thyroid tumors. No patient had received any treatment before thyroid surgery. TCRdb reprocessed the PCR reads using MiXCR. The sample shows approximately 14,000 clones, approximately 32% of them seen only once. Material: tumor tissue. Receptor source: a male donor with papillary thyroid cancer or a benign thyroid nodule (not recorded which). Some clones in this sample may be carry-over from other donors' samples.

This clone was recorded at least ten times. The V gene is TRBV28, the J gene TRBJ2-3; D remains unclear. The V gene lost 6 bases and the J gene lost 5 bases, with 9 bases spanning the gap. The length of the CDR3 is 12 residues. Germline values: CDR1 MDHEN, CDR2 SYDVKM. The CDR3 reads CASSRIEDTQYF. The CDR3 bases are TGTGCCAGCAGCCGTATTGAAGATACGCAGTATTTT.

This clone was seen repeatedly, ten times or more. The V call is TRBV3-1, the J call TRBJ1-2, with D possibly being TRBD1 (5 bases). V lost 4 bases to trimming and J lost 3 bases, with 15 bases between them. Germline lookup yields CDR1 LGHDT and CDR2 YNNKEL (reference sequence). The CDR3 sequence is 15 residues long. The chain's CDR3 is CASSPMYGGDYGYTF. For the CDR3, the DNA is TGTGCCAGCAGCCCCATGTACGGGGGGGACTATGGCTACACCTTC. Full variable domain (outside the CDR3, taken from reference TRBV3-1 and TRBJ1-2): DTAVSQTPKYLVTQMGNDKSIKCEQNLGHDTMYWYKQDSKKFLKIMFSYNNKELIINETVPNRFSPKSPDKAHLNLHINSLELGDSAVYFCASSPMYGGDYGYTFGSGTRLTVV.

This clone was counted ten times or more. V gene TRBV10-3 combines with J gene TRBJ2-1; 7 nucleotides agree with TRBD2. CDR3 length equals 13 residues. The V gene's germline CDR1 is ENHRY and CDR2 SYGVKD. Trimming removed 4 bases from V and 7 bases from J; junction bases left unmatched: 4. The CDR3 protein is CAISAEAGNEQFF. Written as DNA, the CDR3 is TGTGCCATCAGTGCGGAAGCGGGAAATGAGCAGTTCTTC.

The rearrangement joins TRBV12-3 or TRBV12-4 to TRBJ2-6; a weak D match, TRBD2 (6 bases). The CDR3 is 14 residues long. Trimming pared 11 bases from V and 1 base from J, leaving 12 bases between. In DNA, the CDR3 is TGTGCCGGGGGGATGTCGTCTGGGGCCAACGTCCTGACTTTC. Protein product: CAGGMSSGANVLTF.

About this clone: The final CDR3 position lacks the conserved phenylalanine or tryptophan, pointing to a likely read error. The chain combines TRBV6-4 with TRBJ2-3; the D gene could be TRBD1 or TRBD2 (6 bases each). The CDR3 is made up of 14 amino acids. Per germline, CDR1 MRHNA and CDR2 SNTAGT. The CDR3 loop is CASSGDTSTDMQYL. The CDR3 nucleotides read TGTGCCAGCAGTGGGGACACTAGCACAGATATGCAGTATCTT.

V and J are TRBV9 and TRBJ2-1, with unresolved D. Trimming removed 0 bases from V and 0 bases from J, with 10 bases in between. The CDR3 consists of 16 residues. Germline V CDR1 and CDR2: SGDLS, YYNGEE. The DNA of the CDR3 is TGTGCCAGCAGCGTAGTGTTTGCTTACTCCTACAATGAGCAGTTCTTC. Amino acid sequence: CASSVVFAYSYNEQFF.

The sample holds a few counts of this clone. This may come from a read error, since a much larger clone is one base off. Other nucleotide sequences from this sample produce the same CDR3. V gene TRBV7-9 combines with J gene TRBJ1-4; D uncertain. Germline V lookup: CDR1 SEHNR, CDR2 FQNEAQ (reference sequence). The CDR3 sequence is 12 residues long. V lost 11 bases and J lost 5, with 12 bases in between. The CDR3 bases are TGTGCCGCCGGTGAGCTAAATGAAAAACTGTTTTTT. Its translation: CAAGELNEKLFF.